Each of the 28 T cell receptor beta chains below was sequenced from the same sample in a study of T cells in Graves' hyperthyroidism and ophthalmopathy. Amplification of TCR beta CDR3 regions was performed using RNA transcripts as template. HTBI primers drove first-round RT-PCR of the TCR CDR3. TCRdb independently ran MiXCR on the multiplex PCR reads; one entry per CDR3 protein. Of more than 600,000 distinct CDR3 sequences in the sample, over 15% were seen once. The sequencing input was blood. These TCRs come from a young man with Graves' hyperthyroidism.

This clonotype has ten or more counts. This rearrangement joins TRBV7-2 to TRBJ2-1; D gene unclear. The V gene lost 1 base and the J gene lost 7 bases, with 14 bases spanning the gap. The CDR3 sequence is 15 residues long. Germline V gives CDR1 SGHTA, CDR2 FQGNSA. The CDR3 coding sequence is TGTGCCAGCAGCTTAGTGCTCCTTTCGAGTAATGAGCAGTTCTTC. It encodes CASSLVLLSSNEQFF.

There are many counts of this clonotype. The J gene is TRBJ2-5, the V gene TRBV14, with TRBD2 identical over 8 bases. Germline CDR1 is SGHDN and CDR2 is FVKESK. CDR3 length equals 15 residues. J was trimmed by 5 bases and V by 4 bases; bases with no gene match: 9. CDR3 residues: CASSPRWTSLETQYF. The CDR3 nucleotides read TGTGCCAGCAGCCCCCGATGGACTAGCTTGGAGACCCAGTACTTC.

The chain combines TRBV10-2 with TRBJ2-5, with unresolved D. Trimming shortened V by 0 bases and J by 5 bases, and 4 bases separated the two germline ends. In germline, CDR1 is WSHSY, CDR2 SAAADI. The CDR3 spans 12 residues. The CDR3 protein is CASSESDETQYF. CDR3 nucleotides: TGCGCCAGCAGTGAGTCGGATGAGACCCAGTACTTC.

The chain recombines TRBV7-9 with TRBJ2-5; D not certain. Germline V gives CDR1 SEHNR, CDR2 FQNEAQ (reference sequence). The CDR3 loop spans 12 amino acids. Trimming cost V 4 bases and J 7 bases, with 10 bases left between them. The CDR3 sequence is CASSSISGTQYF. In nucleotides, the CDR3 is TGTGCCAGCAGCTCAATTTCGGGGACCCAGTACTTC.

In this sample, this clonotype turned up many times. This chain links TRBV28 with TRBJ2-2, with D perhaps TRBD1 (5 bases). The CDR3 extends over 13 amino acids. Germline CDR1 reads MDHEN; CDR2 reads SYDVKM. The V and J ends lost 3 bases and 7 bases respectively, with 9 bases between them. The CDR3 protein is CASSFSGIGELFF. The DNA of the CDR3 is TGTGCCAGCAGTTTCTCAGGGATCGGGGAGCTGTTTTTT.

This clonotype was detected a few times. The CDR3, as DNA: TGCAGTGCGGTCGGAGGGACTAGCGGGCTCAGGGCGCAGTTCTTC. It yields the protein CSAVGGTSGLRAQFF. The gene calls are TRBV20-1 and TRBJ2-1; TRBD2 agrees at 12 bases. V shed 6 bases and J 12 bases; nucleotides not matched to a gene: 15. CDR1 DFQATT and CDR2 SNEGSKA come from the germline V gene (reference sequence). This CDR3 spans 15 amino acids.

This chain links TRBV18 with TRBJ2-1, with TRBD1 identical over 9 bases. Germline V lookup: CDR1 KGHSH, CDR2 LQKENI. The V gene end was trimmed by 3 bases and the J gene end by 5 bases; junction bases not matched to a gene: 5. This CDR3 is 15 amino acids long. The CDR3: CASSPTGGNHNEQFF. The CDR3 coding sequence is TGTGCCAGCTCACCGACAGGGGGGAACCACAATGAGCAGTTCTTC. Combining the CDR3 with reference TRBV18 and TRBJ2-1 gives the whole variable domain NAGVMQNPRHLVRRRGQEARLRCSPMKGHSHVYWYRQLPEEGLKFMVYLQKENIIDESGMPKERFSAEFPKEGPSILRIQQVVRGDSAAYFCASSPTGGNHNEQFFGPGTRLTVL.

This sequence joins TRBV20-1 and TRBJ2-7; D not certain. Germline values: CDR1 DFQATT, CDR2 SNEGSKA (reference sequence). Trimming stripped 3 bases from V and 6 bases from J, with 12 bases between. The CDR3 consists of 12 residues. CDR3 in DNA: TGCAGTGCTAGCGGAGCACCCTCCGAGCAGTACTTC. Translating gives CSASGAPSEQYF.

The table lists this clonotype with a few counts. The genes are TRBV11-3 and TRBJ2-7; D may be TRBD1 (5 bases). CDR3 length: 14 amino acids. From germline, CDR1 is SGHNT and CDR2 YENEEA. V lost 5 bases to trimming and J lost 0 bases, with 11 bases between them. The CDR3: CASSPEGASYEQYF. The CDR3 DNA is TGTGCCAGCAGCCCAGAAGGGGCCTCCTACGAGCAGTACTTC.

The V call is TRBV11-2, the J call TRBJ1-4; the D is unclear. Trimming removed 0 bases from V and 7 bases from J, with 9 bases in between. Germline V lookup: CDR1 SGHAT, CDR2 FQNNGV. The CDR3 consists of 14 residues. The CDR3 DNA reads TGTGCCAGCAGCTTAGATTATGGCAGTGAAAAACTGTTTTTT. Translated: CASSLDYGSEKLFF.

This clonotype has ten or more counts. The V gene is TRBV28, the J gene TRBJ1-1; D not certain. V lost 6 bases and J 1 base, leaving 39 bases between the germline ends. The CDR3 length is 23 residues. The V gene's germline CDR1 is MDHEN and CDR2 SYDVKM. The CDR3 reads CASSLIPTLVIPIWLNRNTEAFF. In DNA form, the CDR3 reads TGTGCCAGCAGCCTAATCCCCACTTTAGTAATCCCAATCTGGCTAAATAGGAACACTGAAGCTTTCTTT.

The chain is built from TRBV7-8 and TRBJ2-1; D ambiguous. The germline V gene has CDR1 SGHVS and CDR2 FQNEAQ. V was trimmed by 1 base and J by 0 bases, leaving 10 bases between them. CDR3 length: 16 residues. The CDR3, as DNA: TGTGCCAGCAGCTTAGATGGGGAAGTCTCCTACAATGAGCAGTTCTTC. Its translation is CASSLDGEVSYNEQFF. The variable domain in full, with the rest retrieved from reference TRBV7-8 and TRBJ2-1, is GAGVSQSPRYKVAKRGQDVALRCDPISGHVSLFWYQQALGQGPEFLTYFQNEAQLDKSGLPSDRFFAERPEGSVSTLKIQRTQQEDSAVYLCASSLDGEVSYNEQFFGPGTRLTVL.

The sample holds many counts of this clonotype. The chain combines TRBV12-3 or TRBV12-4 with TRBJ2-3, with a tentative D call TRBD2 (5 bases). The CDR3 has 16 residues. The V gene lost 5 bases and the J gene lost 4 bases, with 19 bases spanning the gap. For the CDR3, the DNA is TGTGCCAGCAGTCCCGCCGGAGGAGTGGTCCCAGATACGCAGTATTTT. Its translation: CASSPAGGVVPDTQYF.

This clonotype was seen repeatedly, ten times or more. This sequence joins TRBV7-3 and TRBJ1-1, with TRBD1 matching over 9 bases. Germline CDR1 and CDR2: SGHTA and FQGTGA. The V gene end was trimmed by 6 bases and the J gene end by 4 bases; junction bases not matched to a gene: 6. The CDR3 consists of 14 residues. The CDR3 sequence is CASRRTGGSTEAFF. The CDR3 DNA reads as TGTGCCAGCAGACGCACAGGGGGCAGCACTGAAGCTTTCTTT.

This sequence joins TRBV20-1 and TRBJ1-3; 10 positions agree with TRBD1. The CDR3 sequence is 15 residues long. With V trimmed by 6 bases and J by 4 bases, 9 bases remained unmatched. Germline V gene data show CDR1 as DFQATT and CDR2 as SNEGSKA (reference sequence). CDR3 coding DNA: TGCAGTGCGCAAGCAGGGACAGGGGACGGAAACACCATATATTTT. Amino acids: CSAQAGTGDGNTIYF.

This clonotype was seen many times. At one end, the junction sequence differs from germline, possibly due to a read error. The rearrangement links TRBV15 to TRBJ1-4; TRBD1 matches 9 bases. The CDR3 is 14 residues long. The germline V gene has CDR1 LNHNV and CDR2 YYDKDF (reference sequence). CDR3 in DNA: TGTGCCACCACCAGAGGGACAGGGTTCGGAAAACTGTTTTTT. Its translation: CATTRGTGFGKLFF.

The chain is built from TRBV6-1 and TRBJ2-3; 8 bases map to TRBD2. Germline CDR1 MNHNS, CDR2 SASEGT. CDR3 length equals 15 residues. V was clipped by 5 bases and J by 0 bases; unmatched bases: 4. The CDR3 sequence is CASSYRGRSTDTQYF. For the CDR3, the DNA is TGTGCCAGCAGTTATCGCGGGAGGAGCACAGATACGCAGTATTTT.

This chain joins TRBV11-3 and TRBJ2-5; the D gene is possibly TRBD2 (5 bases). This CDR3 spans 14 amino acids. The germline V gene encodes CDR1 SGHNT and CDR2 YENEEA. Trimming took 3 bases from V and 2 from J, leaving 10 bases between them. The CDR3 DNA reads as TGTGCCAGCAGCTTGAGTGAGGGACAAGAGACCCAGTACTTC. Its protein product is CASSLSEGQETQYF.

Many counts were recorded for this clonotype. The chain recombines TRBV2 with TRBJ2-7; 8 positions match TRBD1. Trimming removed 6 bases from V and 4 bases from J; junction bases left unmatched: 8. The V gene's germline CDR1 is SNHLY and CDR2 FYNNEI. This CDR3 contains 14 residues. This CDR3 reads CASSPGTGVYEQYF. CDR3 coding DNA: TGTGCCAGCAGCCCTGGGACAGGAGTTTACGAGCAGTACTTC. The full variable domain, its missing parts supplied by reference TRBV2 and TRBJ2-7, is EPEVTQTPSHQVTQMGQEVILRCVPISNHLYFYWYRQILGQKVEFLVSFYNNEISEKSEIFDDQFSVERPDGSNFTLKIRSTKLEDSAMYFCASSPGTGVYEQYFGPGTRLTVT.

This clonotype was counted at least ten times. V and J are TRBV6-6 and TRBJ1-1; D unresolved. From germline, CDR1 is MNHNY and CDR2 SVGAGI (reference sequence). This CDR3 region has 13 residues. The ends were cut back, 2 bases at V and 5 bases at J, with 9 bases in the middle. CDR3 in DNA: TGTGCCAGCAGTTACGAACCCGGAACTGAAGCTTTCTTT. Encoded protein: CASSYEPGTEAFF.

In this sample, this clonotype turned up many times. V usage is TRBV7-2 and J usage is TRBJ2-5; possibly TRBD1 or TRBD2 for D (5 bases each). Trimming removed 1 base from V and 2 bases from J, with 8 bases in between. CDR1 is SGHTA and CDR2 is FQGNSA in the germline V gene. The CDR3 contains 14 residues. CDR3 sequence: CASSLGGFQETQYF. The CDR3 DNA reads TGTGCCAGCAGCTTAGGGGGGTTTCAAGAGACCCAGTACTTC.

V is TRBV20-1 and J is TRBJ2-1; D not resolved. Trimming pared 6 bases from V and 6 bases from J, leaving 6 bases between. In germline, CDR1 is DFQATT, CDR2 SNEGSKA (reference sequence). There are 10 residues in the CDR3. CDR3: CSAQFNEQFF. CDR3 bases: TGCAGTGCCCAGTTCAATGAGCAGTTCTTC.

This clonotype was counted a few times. The chain uses TRBV10-2 and TRBJ2-3, with no clear D. Trimming left V 1 base short and J 2 bases short, with 7 bases between. The germline V gene has CDR1 WSHSY and CDR2 SAAADI. There are 14 residues in the CDR3. The CDR3 loop reads CASSEYSLTDTQYF. CDR3 coding DNA: TGCGCCAGCAGTGAGTACAGCCTCACAGATACGCAGTATTTT.

This chain uses TRBV7-2 with TRBJ2-7, with TRBD1 matching 8 bases. The CDR3 consists of 15 residues. J gave up 1 base and V 0 bases, and 2 bases lay outside the gene matches. The germline V gene has CDR1 SGHTA and CDR2 FQGNSA. CDR3 residues: CASSLAGQDSYEQYF. Here the CDR3 DNA reads TGTGCCAGCAGCTTAGCGGGACAGGATTCCTACGAGCAGTACTTC.

This clonotype was counted ten times or more. V usage is TRBV12-3 or TRBV12-4 and J usage is TRBJ2-2; 7 bases fit TRBD2. The CDR3 loop spans 16 amino acids. V dropped 3 bases and J dropped 7; count of bases not matched to a gene: 11. CDR3 sequence (DNA): TGTGCCAGCAGTTTCCACGGAAGCGGGACTGGCGGGGAGCTGTTTTTT. Protein: CASSFHGSGTGGELFF.

The chain joins TRBV9 to TRBJ2-3; D is unclear. CDR3 length: 16 residues. V was pared by 0 bases and J by 3 bases, with 14 bases between. CDR1 is SGDLS, CDR2 YYNGEE, per germline. Written as DNA, the CDR3 is TGTGCCAGCAGCGTAGTCGGATGGGGAAGGACAGATACGCAGTATTTT. It encodes CASSVVGWGRTDTQYF.

There are many counts of this clonotype. This rearrangement joins TRBV30 to TRBJ2-1; 8 positions match TRBD2. J gave up 5 bases and V 5 bases, and 8 bases lay outside the gene matches. CDR1 is GTSNPN and CDR2 is SVGIG in the germline V gene (reference sequence). The length of the CDR3 is 14 residues. CDR3 region: CAWETGLGDNEQFF. The CDR3 nucleotides read TGTGCCTGGGAAACGGGACTAGGTGACAATGAGCAGTTCTTC.

The J gene is TRBJ2-3, the V gene TRBV12-3 or TRBV12-4, with TRBD1 matching over 7 bases. V lost 6 bases and J lost 5; bases outside the gene matches: 14. The CDR3 covers 16 residues. The CDR3 coding sequence is TGTGCCAGCAGCTTTCAGGGACAGACCCCAGGAGATACGCAGTATTTT. Amino acids: CASSFQGQTPGDTQYF.